This TCR beta chain derives from a study of CD8+CD57+ T cells in acquired aplastic anemia. Findings of the study overall: It was found that more than 25 CD8+ CDR3 sequences were shared between patients and controls.

The V end was cut by 4 bases, the J end by 0 bases, with 18 bases between. The length of the CDR3 is 17 residues. Germline V CDR1 and CDR2: SGHRS, YFSETQ. Genomic DNA, serving as template, underwent TCR beta VDJ and CDR3 profiling. TCRdb itself ran the reads through MiXCR, one entry per CDR3 protein. The data contain 250,000 to 300,000 distinct CDR3 sequences, approximately 55% of them seen just once; the ten biggest clones take up 8%. The table lists this clonotype with a count of one. What it binds is unknown. The source material was sorted CD4+, CD8+, or CD8+CD57+ T cells (not recorded which) from PBMCs. The chain has TRBV5-1 and TRBJ2-3, with D perhaps TRBD1 or TRBD2 (5 bases each). The TCR was taken from a human donor with severe aplastic anemia or a healthy control (not recorded which). Here the CDR3 DNA reads TGCGCCAGCAGCCCACAACCCCGAGGGGCGAGCACAGATACGCAGTATTTT. Protein product: CASSPQPRGASTDTQYF.